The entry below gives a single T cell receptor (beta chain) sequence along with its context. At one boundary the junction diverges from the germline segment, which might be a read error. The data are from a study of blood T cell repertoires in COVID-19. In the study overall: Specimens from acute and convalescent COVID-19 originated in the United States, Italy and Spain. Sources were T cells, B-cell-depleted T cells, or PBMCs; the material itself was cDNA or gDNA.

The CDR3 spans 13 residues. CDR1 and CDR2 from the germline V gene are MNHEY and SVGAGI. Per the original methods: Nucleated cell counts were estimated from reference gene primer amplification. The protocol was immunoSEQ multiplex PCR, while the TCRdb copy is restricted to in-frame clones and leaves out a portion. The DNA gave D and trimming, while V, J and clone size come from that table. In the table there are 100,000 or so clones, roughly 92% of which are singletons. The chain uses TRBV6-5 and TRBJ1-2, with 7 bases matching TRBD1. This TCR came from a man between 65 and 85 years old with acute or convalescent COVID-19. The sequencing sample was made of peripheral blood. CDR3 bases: TGTGCCAGCCACACAGGGGCGAACTATGGCTACACTTTC. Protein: CASHTGANYGYTF.